This TCR beta chain was observed in a study of post-analysis software for immune sequencing data. V lost 3 bases and J lost 6, with 9 bases in between. This CDR3 has 12 amino acids. Germline CDR1 reads SQVTM; CDR2 reads ANQGSEA. The study, taken as a whole, reports: Patients carried five TRBV segments more frequently than controls did, and TRBV5-6, TRBV5-1 and TRBV20-1 were among them.

The library was made from cDNA and included unique molecular identifiers. Using its own MiXCR run on the PCR reads, TCRdb lists one record per CDR3 protein. The sample has almost 700,000 distinct CDR3 sequences; around 64% are singletons. As to this clonotype: Its specificity is not known.

The source is a girl between 2 and 10 years old with multiple sclerosis. The chain links TRBV29-1 to TRBJ2-1, with D perhaps TRBD1 or TRBD2 (5 bases each). Input material: blood. The CDR3 nucleotides read TGCAGCGTTGAGCCAGGGAGCAATGAGCAGTTCTTC. It encodes CSVEPGSNEQFF.